Given below is one TCR beta chain in context. Its specificity is not known. These data originate in a study of identical twins' blood T cells. General study findings and limits: Environmental influences on twin similarity could not be excluded.

Using its own MiXCR run on the 5' RACE reads, TCRdb lists one record per CDR3 protein. The sample carries around 380,000 distinct CDR3 sequences, 25% to 35% recorded once. The junction had 4 bases not matched to a gene; V was cut back by 4 bases and J by 2 bases. Germline V gene lookup returns CDR1 SGHRS and CDR2 YFSETQ. This CDR3 contains 15 residues. The specimen sequenced was PBMCs. This chain links TRBV5-1 with TRBJ2-2; 8 bases line up with TRBD2. This TCR was recovered from a woman aged 18-55 years in good health. The CDR3, as DNA: TGCGCCAGCAGCATCCGGGGGGGCAACACCGGGGAGCTGTTTTTT. Translation: CASSIRGGNTGELFF.